The present TCR beta chain was sequenced within a study of T cells after posttransplantation cyclophosphamide listed by TCRdb under 2016. For the study in its entirety: T cell repertoire reconstitution was tracked by TRB sequencing after myeloablative bone marrow transplantation in which posttransplantation cyclophosphamide was used as GVHD prophylaxis. Samples from some 40 PTCy-treated patients, along with samples from roughly 15 of their related bone marrow donors, underwent antigen receptor sequencing. Blood from every one of the roughly 30 PTCy patients who had 1-year posttransplant specimens underwent TRB sequencing. TRB sequencing was also done on up to about 3 additional blood samples from 2 to 5.2 years after transplant in 3 patients, and on pretransplant blood from several patients. Because TRA and TRB clonality correlated tightly in about 9 samples, the subsequent TCR analyses were limited to TRB only. Public TRB sequences were searched against a database of over 3,000 sequences associated with responses to pathogens, tumor antigens, self-antigens and alloantigens. The paper's findings and limits, for the study overall: Across the roughly 40 patients, TRB clonality was highly associated with recipient CMV seropositivity and CMV reactivation, and diversity with PTCy was similar to that in the CNI/methotrexate controls. Donor-recipient similarity was low at 1-2 months but increased during the first year, and donor CD8+ memory clones often dominated later blood repertoires. The TRB repertoires of T cells infiltrating skin or the GI tract showed only limited overlap with the TRB repertoires found in blood.

With respect to this clone: Its specific antigen is unknown. Qualities for individual bases were not recorded, and no much larger clone is one base off.

Genomic DNA was the input for TRB sequencing, which was run either with the immunoSEQ assay at survey resolution or with the hsTCRB kit. As for the authors' bioinformatics: The immunoSEQ software handled the initial read processing, while the LymphoSeq R package was used for the repertoire analyses. Clonality was computed as 1 minus normalized Shannon entropy; Gini coefficient was also calculated for each TRB dataset. To infer phenotypes in unsorted samples, TRB sequences from sorted subsets of the recipient or donor were mapped onto unsorted samples from the same recipient. As stored in TCRdb, this immuneACCESS dataset retains in-frame rearrangements with V and J assigned. A fraction of the clones does not appear; measured against another copy, unresolved V genes explain less than half of the discrepancy, and the remainder lacks a known reason. D and trimming were read from the DNA, whereas the V and J calls and clone size are those reported in that table. A total of some 5,000 clones appear in this sample, about two thirds of them only once. The leading ten clones occupy about 16% of the sample.

Related bone marrow donors provided peripheral blood samples on the day of marrow donation. Peripheral blood and bone marrow mononuclear cells were isolated by Ficoll-Hypaque density centrifugation and were cryopreserved. Sorting of CD4+ and CD8+ T cells, including naive and memory subsets, was performed by FACS on a FACSAria II. The germline V gene yields MRHNA for CDR1 and SNTAGT for CDR2. Trimming removed 0 bases from V and 6 bases from J, leaving 11 bases between the germline ends. The cysteine opens and the phenylalanine closes a CDR3 of 14 amino acids. Only the CDR3 portion is preserved as DNA: 42 bases, with reading frame beginning at the first base.

The chain joins TRBV6-4 to TRBJ1-2, with the D gene too uncertain to name. This clonotype was sampled from a woman aged 55-70 years in good health, CMV-negative, and a related stem cell transplant donor. The sequenced sample was memory CD8+ T cells sorted from blood. This receptor carries the CDR3 CASSDSYGRDGYTF. At the DNA level, the sequence is TGTGCCAGCAGTGACTCGTACGGGCGGGATGGCTACACCTTC.